These 16 T cell receptor beta chains originate from one sample sequenced in a study of T cells in Graves' hyperthyroidism and ophthalmopathy. The CDR3 regions of TCR beta were amplified from RNA transcripts. In the first-round RT-PCR of the TCR CDR3, the HTBI primer set was used. From the multiplex PCR reads, TCRdb called clonotypes with MiXCR, one entry per CDR3 protein. Of roughly 200,000 distinct CDR3 sequences in the sample, roughly a sixth were seen once. The material sequenced was blood. All receptors come from a woman in her fifties or sixties with Graves' hyperthyroidism.

Ten or more counts support this clonotype. The chain couples TRBV11-3 to TRBJ1-1; D ambiguous. V gave up 5 bases and J gave up 6 bases, with 16 bases separating them. The CDR3 has 14 amino acids. Germline V gene lookup returns CDR1 SGHNT and CDR2 YENEEA. The CDR3 DNA sequence: TGTGCCAGCAGCCTACAGACGGCGAGCGCTGAAGCTTTCTTT. Translated, it gives CASSLQTASAEAFF.

The chain employs TRBV18 and TRBJ2-7, with D unresolved. Trimming took 3 bases from V and 7 from J, leaving 13 bases between them. The CDR3 consists of 13 residues. Germline CDR1 reads KGHSH; CDR2 reads LQKENI. The CDR3 sequence is CASSPLSPGEQYF. The CDR3 DNA is TGTGCCAGCTCACCCCTGAGTCCAGGAGAGCAGTACTTC.

Ten or more counts support this clonotype. The rearrangement uses TRBV7-2 and TRBJ1-5, with a weak D call TRBD1 (5 bases). The CDR3 runs to 13 residues. Germline V gene lookup returns CDR1 SGHTA and CDR2 FQGNSA. The V and J ends lost 5 bases and 9 bases respectively, with 14 bases between them. The CDR3, as DNA: TGTGCCAGCAGCCCGATATTGGGGGGGCCCCAGCATTTT. This encodes CASSPILGGPQHF.

The rearrangement joins TRBV10-1 to TRBJ2-2; 13 bases fit TRBD2. This CDR3 contains 15 residues. The ends lost 6 bases at V and 7 bases at J; junction bases unmatched: 5. Germline V gene sequence: CDR1 WNHNN, CDR2 SYGVQD (reference sequence). CDR3 nucleotide sequence: TGCGCCAGCAGCGGACTAGCGGGAGCTAGCGGGGAGCTGTTTTTT. Protein product: CASSGLAGASGELFF.

This clonotype came up many times. The V call is TRBV11-2, the J call TRBJ2-1; 10 positions agree with TRBD2. Per the germline V gene, CDR1 is SGHAT and CDR2 is FQNNGV. There are 20 residues in the CDR3. After removal of 4 bases from V and 7 bases from J, the junction contained 22 bases not matched to a gene. The CDR3 DNA is TGTGCCAGCAGCTCCTTCAGTTGGGCTAGCGGGAGAGAATCGAGAAATGAGCAGTTCTTC. Translating gives CASSSFSWASGRESRNEQFF.

The sample holds many counts of this clonotype. The rearrangement joins TRBV5-1 to TRBJ2-3, with 9 nucleotides matching TRBD2. V lost 1 base and J lost 4; bases outside the gene matches: 7. The CDR3 is 16 amino acids. CDR1 is SGHRS and CDR2 is YFSETQ in the germline V gene. The CDR3 spells CASSLSAGGKADTQYF. CDR3 bases: TGCGCCAGCAGCTTGTCTGCGGGAGGGAAGGCAGATACGCAGTATTTT.

The J gene is TRBJ2-1, the V gene TRBV19, with 10 bases fitting TRBD2. This CDR3 region has 15 residues. Germline lookup yields CDR1 LNHDA and CDR2 SQIVND (reference sequence). V dropped 5 bases and J dropped 4; count of bases not matched to a gene: 5. The CDR3 DNA reads as TGTGCCAGTAGTTTACTAGCGGGAACATACAATGAGCAGTTCTTC. This translates into CASSLLAGTYNEQFF.

This clonotype appeared a few times. The V gene is TRBV7-9, the J gene TRBJ2-7; 7 bases line up with TRBD2. Looked up from germline, CDR1 is SEHNR and CDR2 is FQNEAQ (reference sequence). Trimming took 5 bases from V and 4 from J; bases not matched to a gene: 14. This CDR3 comprises 16 residues. The CDR3, as DNA: TGTGCCAGCAGCCCTCGTTCGGGCGGGAGTACTTACGAGCAGTACTTC. Its protein product is CASSPRSGGSTYEQYF.

This clonotype was observed at least ten times. This chain links TRBV7-8 with TRBJ2-7; 12 nucleotides align to TRBD2. Germline trimming cut 5 bases from V and 4 bases from J; bases unmatched to any gene: 3. The germline CDR1 and CDR2 sequences are SGHVS and FQNEAQ. The CDR3 has 14 residues. The CDR3 DNA follows: TGTGCCAGCAGCGCGACTAGCGGGAGTTACGAGCAGTACTTC. It translates to CASSATSGSYEQYF.

Only a few counts were recorded for this clonotype. V is TRBV6-1 and J is TRBJ2-5; D unclear. Trimming took off 5 bases at V and 5 bases at J, with 18 bases between the two ends. In germline, CDR1 is MNHNS, CDR2 SASEGT. The CDR3 contains 15 residues. CDR3 DNA sequence: TGTGCCAGCAGTCCTCGGACCCTCCCGCGGGAGACCCAGTACTTC. Protein product: CASSPRTLPRETQYF.

The rearrangement uses TRBV18 and TRBJ1-1, with unresolved D. The CDR3 spans 13 residues. Trimming pared 3 bases from V and 10 bases from J, leaving 15 bases between. From germline, CDR1 is KGHSH and CDR2 LQKENI. The CDR3 DNA reads as TGTGCCAGCTCACCTTCAGTTCAGTTATTAGCTTTCTTT. Translation gives CASSPSVQLLAFF.

This clonotype was counted between two and nine times. The rearrangement joins TRBV7-3 to TRBJ2-2; no reliable D call. Germline V gives CDR1 SGHTA, CDR2 FQGTGA. This CDR3 comprises 15 residues. V gave up 2 bases and J gave up 7 bases, with 14 bases separating them. As DNA, the CDR3 is TGTGCCAGCAGCTTATTTAAGGATGCGAGCGGGGAGCTGTTTTTT. Its protein product is CASSLFKDASGELFF.

V usage is TRBV29-1 and J usage is TRBJ2-3; TRBD2 matches 7 bases. Looked up from germline, CDR1 is SQVTM and CDR2 is ANQGSEA. V was pared by 7 bases and J by 3 bases, with 16 bases of the junction left unmatched. The CDR3 is 16 residues long. The CDR3: CSAEEGGSLMTDTQYF. Here the CDR3 DNA reads TGCAGCGCAGAGGAGGGAGGGAGCCTTATGACAGATACGCAGTATTTT.

This clonotype has at least ten counts. V is TRBV27 and J is TRBJ1-2; 12 bases align to TRBD1. Germline CDR1 and CDR2: MNHEY and SMNVEV (reference sequence). The CDR3 has 15 amino acids. Trimming took 5 bases from V and 8 from J; bases not matched to a gene: 9. The CDR3: CASSAAGTGGGGYTF. The CDR3 nucleotides read TGTGCCAGCAGTGCGGCCGGGACAGGGGGCGGCGGCTACACCTTC.

This clonotype was detected many times. The chain has TRBV5-1 and TRBJ1-1; TRBD1 matches at 7 bases. Per the germline V gene, CDR1 is SGHRS and CDR2 is YFSETQ. The CDR3 runs 14 residues. V trimming: 4 bases; J trimming: 1 base; junction bases outside the gene matches: 4. CDR3 DNA sequence: TGCGCCAGCAGCATAGGGACAGCGAACACTGAAGCTTTCTTT. Translation: CASSIGTANTEAFF. The full variable domain, in which reference TRBV5-1 and TRBJ1-1 provide the parts outside the CDR3, is KAGVTQTPRYLIKTRGQQVTLSCSPISGHRSVSWYQQTPGQGLQFLFEYFSETQRNKGNFPGRFSGRQFSNSRSEMNVSTLELGDSALYLCASSIGTANTEAFFGQGTRLTVV.

This clonotype was detected many times. The chain uses TRBV20-1 and TRBJ2-1; TRBD2 agrees at 11 bases. This CDR3 contains 15 residues. Germline assignment: CDR1 DFQATT and CDR2 SNEGSKA (reference sequence). J lost 4 bases, V lost 4 bases, and 6 bases had no gene match. The CDR3 region is CSAIHGTSGYNEQFF. As DNA, the CDR3 is TGCAGTGCTATACACGGGACTAGCGGATACAATGAGCAGTTCTTC.